This T cell receptor beta chain comes out of a study of OX40 agonist ivuxolimab in advanced cancers. Study at large: Partial responses were recorded for three patients, including one with hepatocellular carcinoma and two with cutaneous melanoma.

Whole-study findings and limits: Both CD4+ and CD8+ T cell populations in blood had undergone clonal expansion by week 6 at 0.1 to 3.0 mg/kg. CD8+ T cells showed, on average, more clonal expansion than CD4+ cells.

Turning to this clone: Its target is unknown.

The CDR3 is made up of 17 amino acids. CDR1 is KGHSH and CDR2 is LQKENI in the germline V gene. Between the trimmed V and J ends, which lost 1 base and 5 bases, there was a span of 20 bases. The method was immunoSEQ multiplex PCR; TCRdb's version includes in-frame clones alone and lacks a portion of them. The sample contains 50,000 to 75,000 clones, 85% to 90% of which appear only once. This TCR derives from an adult with an advanced solid tumor such as melanoma, head and neck, liver or kidney cancer. The chain links TRBV18 to TRBJ1-1; perhaps TRBD1 as D (5 bases). The sample in question was CD4+ or CD8+ T cells sorted from blood, obtained in a trial of the OX40 agonist ivuxolimab. CDR3 in amino acids: CASSPRNLKGRKTEAFF. In DNA form, the CDR3 reads TGTGCCAGCTCACCACGAAACCTCAAGGGGCGAAAAACTGAAGCTTTCTTT.